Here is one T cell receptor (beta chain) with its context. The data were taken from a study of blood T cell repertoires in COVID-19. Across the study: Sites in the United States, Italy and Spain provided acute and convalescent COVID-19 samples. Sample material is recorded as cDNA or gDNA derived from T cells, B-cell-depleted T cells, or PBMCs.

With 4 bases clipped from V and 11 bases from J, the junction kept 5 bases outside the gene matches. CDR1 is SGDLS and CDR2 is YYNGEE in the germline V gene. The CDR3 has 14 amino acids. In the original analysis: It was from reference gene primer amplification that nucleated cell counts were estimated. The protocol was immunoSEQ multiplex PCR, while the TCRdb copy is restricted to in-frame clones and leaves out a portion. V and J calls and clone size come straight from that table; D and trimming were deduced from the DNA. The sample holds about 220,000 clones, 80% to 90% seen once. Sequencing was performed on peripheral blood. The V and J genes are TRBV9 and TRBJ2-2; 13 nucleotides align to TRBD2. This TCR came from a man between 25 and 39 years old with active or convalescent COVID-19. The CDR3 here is CASSPGTSGVELFF. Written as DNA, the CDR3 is TGTGCCAGCAGCCCGGGGACTAGCGGGGTTGAGCTGTTTTTT.